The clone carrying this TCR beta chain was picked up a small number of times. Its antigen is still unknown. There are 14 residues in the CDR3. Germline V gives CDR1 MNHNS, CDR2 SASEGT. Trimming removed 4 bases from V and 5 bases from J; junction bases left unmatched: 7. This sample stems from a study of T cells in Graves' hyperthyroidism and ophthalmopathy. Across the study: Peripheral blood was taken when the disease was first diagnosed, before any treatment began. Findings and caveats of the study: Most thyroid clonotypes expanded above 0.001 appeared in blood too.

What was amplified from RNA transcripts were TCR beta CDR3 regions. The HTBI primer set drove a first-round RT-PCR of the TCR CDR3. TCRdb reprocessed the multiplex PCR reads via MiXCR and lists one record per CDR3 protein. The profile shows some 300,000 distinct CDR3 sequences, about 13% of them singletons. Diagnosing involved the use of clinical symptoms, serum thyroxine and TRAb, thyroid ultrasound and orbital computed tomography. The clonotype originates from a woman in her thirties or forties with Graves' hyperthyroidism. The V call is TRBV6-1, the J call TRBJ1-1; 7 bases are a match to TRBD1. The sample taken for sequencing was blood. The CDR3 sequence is CASSAGTVHTEAFF. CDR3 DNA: TGTGCCAGCAGTGCCGGGACAGTTCATACTGAAGCTTTCTTT.